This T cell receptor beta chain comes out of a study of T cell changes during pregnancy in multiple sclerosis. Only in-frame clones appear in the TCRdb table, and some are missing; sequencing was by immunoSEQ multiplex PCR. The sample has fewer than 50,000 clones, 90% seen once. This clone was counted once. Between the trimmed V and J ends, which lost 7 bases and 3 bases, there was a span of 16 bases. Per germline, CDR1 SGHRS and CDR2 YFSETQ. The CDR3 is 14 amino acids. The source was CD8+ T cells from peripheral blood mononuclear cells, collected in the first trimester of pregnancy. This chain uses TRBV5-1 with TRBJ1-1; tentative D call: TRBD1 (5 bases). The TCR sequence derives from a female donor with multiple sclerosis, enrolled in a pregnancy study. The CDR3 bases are TGCGCCAGCTTCGCAGAGGGAGGGGACACTGAAGCTTTCTTT. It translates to CASFAEGGDTEAFF.